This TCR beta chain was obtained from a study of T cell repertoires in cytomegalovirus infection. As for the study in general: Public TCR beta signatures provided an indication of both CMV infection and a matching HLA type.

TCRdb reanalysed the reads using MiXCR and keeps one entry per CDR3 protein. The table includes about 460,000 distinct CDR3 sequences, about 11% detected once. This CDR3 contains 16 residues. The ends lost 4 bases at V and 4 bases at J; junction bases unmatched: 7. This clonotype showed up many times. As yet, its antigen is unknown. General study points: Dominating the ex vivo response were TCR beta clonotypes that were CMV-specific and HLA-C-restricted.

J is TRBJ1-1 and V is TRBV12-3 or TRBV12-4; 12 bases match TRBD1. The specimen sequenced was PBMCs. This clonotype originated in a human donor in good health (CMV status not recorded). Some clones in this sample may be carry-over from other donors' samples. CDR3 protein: CASSSRDRGLATEAFF. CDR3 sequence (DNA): TGTGCCAGCAGTTCCCGGGACAGGGGGCTGGCCACTGAAGCTTTCTTT.